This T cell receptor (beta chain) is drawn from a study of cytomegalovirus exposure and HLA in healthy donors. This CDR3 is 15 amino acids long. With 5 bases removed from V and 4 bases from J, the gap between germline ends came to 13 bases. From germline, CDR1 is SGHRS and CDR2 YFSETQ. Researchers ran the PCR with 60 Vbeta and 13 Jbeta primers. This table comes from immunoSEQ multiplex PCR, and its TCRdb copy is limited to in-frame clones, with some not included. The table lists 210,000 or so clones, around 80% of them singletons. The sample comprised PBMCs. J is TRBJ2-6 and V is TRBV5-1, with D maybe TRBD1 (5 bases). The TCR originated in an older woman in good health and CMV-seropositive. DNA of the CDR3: TGCGCCAGCAGGGCCCTTTGGGGCGGGGCCAACGTCCTGACTTTC. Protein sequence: CASRALWGGANVLTF.